These 27 T cell receptor beta chains were sequenced from one sample in a study of Ad26.COV2.S vaccination and SARS-CoV-2 variants. Treatment meaning: some 19 received Ad26.COV2.S at low or high dose, single or two shots; roughly 5 received placebo; per-sample allocation not given. The samples date from day 63 after the first vaccine or placebo injection. Profiling relied on immunoSEQ multiplex PCR, and the TCRdb table lists in-frame clones only, not all of them. In the table there are fewer than 400,000 clones, approximately 90% of which are singletons. The sequencing used peripheral blood, collected in a trial of Ad26.COV2.S vaccine versus placebo. The source is a person aged 18 to 59 who received the Ad26.COV2.S COVID-19 vaccine or a placebo.

The V gene is TRBV28, the J gene TRBJ1-1; 8 bases map to TRBD1. The CDR3 has 11 amino acids. CDR1 and CDR2 from the germline V gene are MDHEN and SYDVKM. The V gene end was trimmed by 4 bases and the J gene end by 11 bases; junction bases not matched to a gene: 3. CDR3 sequence reads: CASSSGDRAFF. The CDR3 nucleotides are TGTGCCAGCAGTTCCGGGGACAGGGCTTTCTTT.

The V gene is TRBV6-2 or TRBV6-3, the J gene TRBJ2-1; D remains ambiguous. Germline V gene lookup returns CDR1 MNHEY and CDR2 SVGEGT. The CDR3 runs 12 residues. V was trimmed by 4 bases and J by 5 bases, leaving 6 bases between them. CDR3 region: CASSSWDNEQFF. The CDR3 region has the DNA TGTGCCAGCAGTTCCTGGGACAATGAGCAGTTCTTC.

The chain links TRBV6-5 to TRBJ1-2; TRBD1 matches at 8 bases. V was pared by 6 bases and J by 2 bases, with 5 bases of the junction left unmatched. The germline CDR1 and CDR2 sequences are MNHEY and SVGAGI. The length of the CDR3 is 14 residues. For the CDR3, the DNA is TGTGCCAGCAGGACCGGACAGGGAAACTATGGCTACACCTTC. Translated: CASRTGQGNYGYTF.

This clone was seen just once. V usage is TRBV19 and J usage is TRBJ1-2; possibly TRBD1 for D (5 bases). The CDR3 runs to 15 residues. Germline-derived CDR1 and CDR2 are LNHDA and SQIVND (reference sequence). V lost 1 base and J lost 5, with 14 bases in between. The CDR3 DNA follows: TGTGCCAGTAGTATAGCTCTCAGGGAAGGGTATGGCTACACCTTC. Residues: CASSIALREGYGYTF.

There are a few counts of this clone. The chain links TRBV15 to TRBJ2-7, with a tentative D call TRBD2 (6 bases). V was pared by 3 bases and J by 0 bases, with 12 bases between. Germline V CDR1 and CDR2: LNHNV, YYDKDF (reference sequence). This CDR3 spans 15 amino acids. CDR3 loop: CATSRGPTSSYEQYF. Here the CDR3 DNA reads TGTGCCACCAGCAGGGGACCGACTAGCTCCTACGAGCAGTACTTC.

This chain connects TRBV9 to TRBJ2-2, with D tentatively TRBD1 (6 bases). There are 15 residues in the CDR3. Trimming cost V 3 bases and J 0 bases, with 9 bases left between them. The germline V gene encodes CDR1 SGDLS and CDR2 YYNGEE. This CDR3 is CASSGGHPNTGELFF. Here the CDR3 DNA reads TGTGCCAGCAGCGGGGGACACCCGAACACCGGGGAGCTGTTTTTT.

The V and J genes are TRBV24-1 and TRBJ2-7; D call uncertain. CDR3 length: 14 amino acids. Germline CDR1 is KGHDR and CDR2 is SFDVKD. With 4 bases removed from V and 2 bases from J, the gap between germline ends came to 11 bases. The CDR3 bases are TGTGCCACCAGTGACTCCAGGAAAACCTACGAGCAGTACTTC. Protein: CATSDSRKTYEQYF.

The chain carries TRBV7-2 and TRBJ2-7, with TRBD1 matching over 10 bases. V shed 1 base, J shed 2 bases, and the junction held 2 bases outside the gene matches. Germline-derived CDR1 and CDR2 are SGHTA and FQGNSA. The CDR3 is made up of 15 amino acids. The CDR3 DNA follows: TGTGCCAGCAGCTTAGTCGGGACAGGGGCCTACGAGCAGTACTTC. Amino acids: CASSLVGTGAYEQYF.

The chain is built from TRBV11-2 and TRBJ2-5; 11 bases agree with TRBD2. The CDR3 runs to 16 residues. CDR1 and CDR2 from the germline V gene are SGHAT and FQNNGV. Germline trimming cut 3 bases from V and 5 bases from J; bases unmatched to any gene: 8. The CDR3: CASSLTSGAGGETQYF. As DNA, the CDR3 is TGTGCCAGCAGCTTGACTAGCGGGGCTGGAGGGGAGACCCAGTACTTC.

The rearrangement joins TRBV2 to TRBJ1-3, with D possibly being TRBD1 (5 bases). CDR1 SNHLY and CDR2 FYNNEI come from the germline V gene. V shed 3 bases and J shed 2 bases, with 8 bases lying between them. This CDR3 comprises 14 residues. CDR3 in DNA: TGTGCCAGCAGTGAGGGGGTGCCTGGAAACACCATATATTTT. Protein product: CASSEGVPGNTIYF. The entire variable domain, with the rest obtained from reference TRBV2 and TRBJ1-3, is as follows: EPEVTQTPSHQVTQMGQEVILRCVPISNHLYFYWYRQILGQKVEFLVSFYNNEISEKSEIFDDQFSVERPDGSNFTLKIRSTKLEDSAMYFCASSEGVPGNTIYFGEGSWLTVV.

The V call is TRBV7-2, the J call TRBJ1-5, with 8 bases that match TRBD1. The CDR3 contains 15 residues. After removal of 1 base from V and 7 bases from J, the junction contained 6 bases not matched to a gene. The germline V gene encodes CDR1 SGHTA and CDR2 FQGNSA. CDR3 amino acids: CASSLGTGFGQPQHF. In DNA, the CDR3 is TGTGCCAGCAGCTTAGGGACAGGGTTTGGACAGCCCCAGCATTTT.

The chain employs TRBV30 and TRBJ2-7; D uncertain. V was clipped by 0 bases and J by 0 bases, with 6 bases between them. The CDR3 has 13 residues. Germline values: CDR1 GTSNPN, CDR2 SVGIG (reference sequence). CDR3 region: CAWSVEISYEQYF. In DNA form, the CDR3 reads TGTGCCTGGAGTGTAGAAATCTCCTACGAGCAGTACTTC.

With regard to this clone: Different DNA sequences within this sample yield the same CDR3. This chain links TRBV5-1 with TRBJ2-3; 14 bases align to TRBD2. This CDR3 has 16 residues. The V segment lost 0 bases and the J segment 4 bases; nucleotides outside the gene matches: 1. Per the germline V gene, CDR1 is SGHRS and CDR2 is YFSETQ. CDR3 protein: CASSLGGLAGADTQYF. CDR3 nucleotides: TGCGCCAGCAGCTTGGGGGGACTAGCGGGAGCAGATACGCAGTATTTT. Full variable domain (remainder filled in from reference TRBV5-1 and TRBJ2-3): KAGVTQTPRYLIKTRGQQVTLSCSPISGHRSVSWYQQTPGQGLQFLFEYFSETQRNKGNFPGRFSGRQFSNSRSEMNVSTLELGDSALYLCASSLGGLAGADTQYFGPGTRLTVL.

This chain uses TRBV6-5 with TRBJ2-3, with D perhaps TRBD1 (5 bases). Trimming took off 0 bases at V and 1 base at J, with 8 bases between the two ends. From germline, CDR1 is MNHEY and CDR2 SVGAGI. The CDR3 sequence is 15 residues long. The CDR3 region is CASSYSGRGTDTQYF. Written as DNA, the CDR3 is TGTGCCAGCAGTTACTCGGGCAGGGGCACAGATACGCAGTATTTT.

This chain uses TRBV28 with TRBJ2-1; D gene unclear. CDR1 is MDHEN and CDR2 is SYDVKM in the germline V gene. The V and J ends lost 6 bases and 5 bases respectively, with 11 bases between them. CDR3 length equals 13 residues. The CDR3 bases are TGTGCCAGCAGGGCCCCCTGGAACAATGAGCAGTTCTTC. Amino acids: CASRAPWNNEQFF.

V gene TRBV27 combines with J gene TRBJ1-4, with 10 positions matching TRBD1. V was clipped by 4 bases and J by 8 bases; unmatched bases: 19. Per germline, CDR1 MNHEY and CDR2 SMNVEV (reference sequence). The CDR3 length is 19 residues. The DNA of the CDR3 is TGTGCCAGCAGTTCATGGCGGGACAGGGGAAGAGTAGGCCTCGAAAAACTGTTTTTT. Translating it yields CASSSWRDRGRVGLEKLFF.

The gene calls are TRBV7-8 and TRBJ2-1; no reliable D call. With 3 bases removed from V and 0 bases from J, the gap between germline ends came to 3 bases. This CDR3 comprises 13 residues. Looked up from germline, CDR1 is SGHVS and CDR2 is FQNEAQ. The CDR3 spells CASSFSSYNEQFF. For the CDR3, the DNA is TGTGCCAGCAGCTTCTCCTCCTACAATGAGCAGTTCTTC.

On this clone: This sample also contains other DNA sequences that code for the same CDR3. The chain has TRBV7-9 and TRBJ2-3; D could derive from TRBD1 or TRBD2 (5 bases each). The V end was cut by 5 bases, the J end by 4 bases, with 10 bases between. Germline V lookup: CDR1 SEHNR, CDR2 FQNEAQ (reference sequence). This CDR3 contains 13 residues. This CDR3 reads CASSPKGPDTQYF. CDR3 sequence (DNA): TGTGCCAGCAGCCCCAAGGGACCAGATACGCAGTATTTT.

The genes are TRBV30 and TRBJ2-2, with TRBD1 identical over 8 bases. The CDR3 has 15 residues. Germline V gene data show CDR1 as GTSNPN and CDR2 as SVGIG (reference sequence). V lost 4 bases and J lost 0; bases outside the gene matches: 4. This CDR3 reads CAWTTGATNTGELFF. As DNA, the CDR3 is TGTGCCTGGACGACAGGGGCGACGAACACCGGGGAGCTGTTTTTT.

CDR3 DNA: TGCAGCGTTGAAGGGAGAAGGACTGAAGCTTTCTTT. Residues: CSVEGRRTEAFF. The J gene is TRBJ1-1, the V gene TRBV29-1; no clear D gene. Trimming pared 1 base from V and 5 bases from J, leaving 8 bases between. CDR1 and CDR2 (germline): SQVTM, ANQGSEA. This CDR3 spans 12 amino acids.

The rearrangement uses TRBV4-1 and TRBJ2-5; 9 bases line up with TRBD2. V lost 2 bases to trimming and J lost 5 bases; unmatched junction nucleotides: 15. CDR3 length: 18 amino acids. The germline CDR1 and CDR2 sequences are MGHRA and YSYEKL. CDR3 protein: CASSQPIGETSGRETQYF. The CDR3 DNA follows: TGCGCCAGCAGCCAACCCATTGGGGAGACTAGCGGTAGGGAGACCCAGTACTTC.

Here the CDR3 reads CASSPPGASNYGYTF. CDR3 bases: TGTGCCAGCTCACCACCCGGGGCTTCTAACTATGGCTACACCTTC. This rearrangement joins TRBV18 to TRBJ1-2; D is perhaps TRBD1 (5 bases). Germline CDR1 KGHSH, CDR2 LQKENI. V lost 0 bases and J lost 0, with 8 bases in between. The CDR3 spans 15 residues.

The chain combines TRBV19 with TRBJ1-5, with 7 positions matching TRBD1. J gave up 0 bases and V 6 bases, and 5 bases lay outside the gene matches. The CDR3 loop spans 15 amino acids. Germline V lookup: CDR1 LNHDA, CDR2 SQIVND (reference sequence). The CDR3 is CASREGQYSNQPQHF. The CDR3 DNA reads as TGTGCCAGTAGAGAGGGACAGTATAGCAATCAGCCCCAGCATTTT.

The rearrangement uses TRBV9 and TRBJ2-5; the match to TRBD2 covers 9 bases. Germline CDR1 and CDR2: SGDLS and YYNGEE. V was clipped by 0 bases and J by 4 bases; unmatched bases: 10. CDR3 length: 17 amino acids. The DNA for the CDR3 is TGTGCCAGCAGCGTAGGATCCCGTAGCGGGAGAGGAGAGACCCAGTACTTC. Translation: CASSVGSRSGRGETQYF.

The V gene is TRBV3-1 (or the pseudogene TRBV3-2), the J gene TRBJ2-7; D is unresolved. V lost 3 bases and J lost 0, with 15 bases in between. The length of the CDR3 is 16 residues. The germline gives CDR1 LGHDT, CDR2 YNNKEL (reference sequence). The CDR3 sequence is CASSHRATLASYEQYF. The CDR3 DNA is TGTGCCAGCAGCCACCGGGCTACCTTAGCCTCCTACGAGCAGTACTTC.

The chain's CDR3 is CASRRGEWSYNEQFF. For the CDR3, the DNA is TGTGCCAGCAGGCGGGGGGAGTGGTCCTACAATGAGCAGTTCTTC. The V gene is TRBV2, the J gene TRBJ2-1; 8 bases agree with TRBD2. V lost 6 bases and J lost 1; bases outside the gene matches: 5. Germline V gene data show CDR1 as SNHLY and CDR2 as FYNNEI. The CDR3 has 15 residues.

The V and J genes are TRBV19 and TRBJ2-1; tentatively, D is TRBD1 (6 bases). Germline V gene data show CDR1 as LNHDA and CDR2 as SQIVND (reference sequence). CDR3 length: 13 amino acids. Trimming cost V 3 bases and J 6 bases, with 9 bases left between them. CDR3 coding DNA: TGTGCCAGTAGTATGAACAGGGCCAATGAGCAGTTCTTC. Translating it yields CASSMNRANEQFF.